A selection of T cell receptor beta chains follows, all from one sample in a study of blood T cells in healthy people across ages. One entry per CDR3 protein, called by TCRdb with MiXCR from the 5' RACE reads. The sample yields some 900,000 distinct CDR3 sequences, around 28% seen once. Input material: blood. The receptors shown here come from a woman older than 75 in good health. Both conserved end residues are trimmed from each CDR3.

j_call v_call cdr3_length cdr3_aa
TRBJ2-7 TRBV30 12 AWSFETGSYEQY
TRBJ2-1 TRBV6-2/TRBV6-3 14 ASNSGTSGGGNEQF
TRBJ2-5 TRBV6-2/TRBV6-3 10 ASTDRVWEQY
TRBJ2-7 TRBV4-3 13 ASSQSGQGTYEQY
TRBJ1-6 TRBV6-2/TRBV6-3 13 ASSRDGQSRSPLH
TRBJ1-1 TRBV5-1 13 ASSSGGQGTTEAF
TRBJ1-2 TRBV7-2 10 ASSLNGNGYT
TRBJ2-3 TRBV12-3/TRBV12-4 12 ASRGQTFKGTQY
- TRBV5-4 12 ASSFRAGPGTQY
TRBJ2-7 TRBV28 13 ASSLGGGQIYEQY
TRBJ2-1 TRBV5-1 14 ASSLSGGLSYNEQF
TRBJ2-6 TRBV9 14 ASSVDFGAGANVLT
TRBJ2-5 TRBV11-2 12 ASSFYWEKETQY
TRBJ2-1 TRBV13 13 ASSSRLDRHNEQF
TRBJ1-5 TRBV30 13 AWSVPGTGNQPQH
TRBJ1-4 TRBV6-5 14 ASSPHTTVQGEKLF
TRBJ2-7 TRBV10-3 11 AIRESRQYEQY
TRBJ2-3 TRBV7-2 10 ASSPDRHTQY
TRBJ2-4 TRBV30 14 AWSVGGPLAKNIQY
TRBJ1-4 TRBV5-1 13 ASSGDRAANEKLF
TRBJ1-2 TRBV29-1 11 SVAGQGQGGYT
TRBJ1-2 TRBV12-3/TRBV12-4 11 ASSLGQGNGYT
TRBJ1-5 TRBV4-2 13 ASSPVGQRPGPQH
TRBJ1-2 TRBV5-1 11 ASSLGSGNPTT
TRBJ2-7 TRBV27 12 ASSSSALGYEQY
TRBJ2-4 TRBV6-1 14 ASSEKVGSVKNIQY
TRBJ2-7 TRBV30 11 ASQRGRAYEQY
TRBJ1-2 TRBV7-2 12 ASSLDRTLSGYT
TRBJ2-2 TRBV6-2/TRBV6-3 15 ASSYLLFRANTGELF
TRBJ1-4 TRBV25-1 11 ASRDRVHEKLF
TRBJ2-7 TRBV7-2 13 ASSAVAGGRGEQY
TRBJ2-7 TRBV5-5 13 ASSLAGTDTYEQY
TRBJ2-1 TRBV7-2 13 VSSPGGGVYYEQC
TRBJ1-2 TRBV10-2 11 ASSESLAGGYT
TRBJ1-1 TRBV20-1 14 SAKRAVGVGNIEAF
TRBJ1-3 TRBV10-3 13 AISAAASSGNTIY
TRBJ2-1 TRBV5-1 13 ASSRAGVSYNEQF
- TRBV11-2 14 ASSPGRAGLTDIQY
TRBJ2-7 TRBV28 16 ASSPLTGQGDLNYEQY
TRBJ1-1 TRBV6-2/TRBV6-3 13 ASSQLRQGTPEAF